These T cell receptor beta chains were read from a single sample in a study of CD8 T cells in ankylosing spondylitis. From the 5' RACE reads, TCRdb called clonotypes with MiXCR, one entry per CDR3 protein. The sample records about 240,000 distinct CDR3 sequences, more than 9% being singletons. The sample was blood, either unsorted or a sorted T cell fraction (not recorded which). Every receptor here comes from a male donor with ankylosing spondylitis or in good health (not recorded which). Each CDR3 is given with its conserved first and last residue. Size is omitted from some rows. Given values are once, few, many or a class for expanded clones.

>TRBV29-1|many
CSVSMNTEAFF
>TRBV11-3|NA
CASSLMAGSTDTQYF
>TRBV7-9|few
CASRTSGGDNEQFF
>TRBV20-1|many
CSARDRPGRLDEKLFF
>TRBV6-1|many
CASSTPRWGSDTQYF
>TRBV25-1|many
CASSGKVLFATNEKLFF
>TRBV20-1|many
CSVSGSSYEQYF
>TRBV5-1|few
CASSSGPQGNIQYF
>TRBV12-3/TRBV12-4|many
CASRSGLAAQEQYF
>TRBV7-9|few
CASSLDGVAGELFF
>TRBV3-1|few
CASSQVPGYEQYF
>TRBV19|NA
CASQIGGDYNEQFF
>TRBV6-1|few
CASKRDTSNTEAFF
>TRBV5-1|many
CASSSGTGETGELFF
>TRBV7-8|many
CASSLGRGAFF
>TRBV6-2/TRBV6-3|many
CASTSSGGNYGYTF
>TRBV5-6|few
CASSFGGQWREQYF
>TRBV5-1|many
CASSFGGTDTQYF
>TRBV11-2|many
CASSLEVAGTDHNSPLHF
>TRBV11-2|NA
CASSLVRVEDTQYF
>TRBV7-2|few
CASSLAGETKNIQYF
>TRBV10-3|many
CAISAGVENQPQHF
>TRBV20-1|many
CSAPYPRDSTYEQYF
>TRBV12-3/TRBV12-4|few
CASTRGYGNQPQHF
>TRBV7-2|NA
CASSLALFSGGTDTQYF
>TRBV5-1|many
CASSLSDSSGNTIYF
>TRBV15|many
CATSRGQGGTPDF
>TRBV10-1|NA
CASSKRTGPYEQYF
>TRBV2|many
CASRPPIISPSYEQYF